The clone carrying this T cell receptor (beta chain) was counted a few times. This entry comes from a study of T cells after yellow fever vaccination. V gave up 3 bases and J gave up 2 bases; unmatched junction bases: 3. CDR3 length: 16 amino acids. TCRdb independently ran MiXCR on the 5' RACE reads; one entry per CDR3 protein. The sample lists some 600,000 distinct CDR3 sequences; roughly an eighth were seen once. The J gene is TRBJ2-6, the V gene TRBV12-3 or TRBV12-4; 8 nucleotides match TRBD1. Sequencing was performed on PBMCs, taken on the day of the yellow fever booster vaccination. The clonotype comes from a young man who received the YFV17D yellow fever vaccine. This chain's CDR3 is CASSFKQGAGANVLTF. DNA for the CDR3: TGTGCCAGCAGTTTCAAACAGGGGGCTGGGGCCAACGTCCTGACTTTC.